This note documents a single TCR beta chain sequence. The antigen is unknown. With V trimmed by 3 bases and J by 5 bases, 6 bases remained unmatched. Germline loops: CDR1 KGHSH, CDR2 LQKENI. The CDR3 covers 15 residues. The data were produced by immunoSEQ multiplex PCR, yet TCRdb's version contains in-frame clones alone and is incomplete. The table includes 1.5 million to 1.9 million clones, nearly 99% detected once. These data originate in a study of shared clonotypes between healthy human individuals. At the level of the study: Sampling drew on donors who were a couple of women and a few men aged 18 to 49.

Findings of the study overall: All-four-donor shared clonotypes had higher generation probabilities than non-shared clonotypes did. Sequencing depth was expected to influence donor clonotype sharing. A limitation of the genetic and exposure-history diversity represented arose from few donors.

The sequenced sample was naive CD4+ T cells sorted from blood. The subset was: CD45RA+ positively selected. V usage is TRBV18 and J usage is TRBJ1-1, with 10 bases matching TRBD1. The TCR originated in a man younger than 40 in good health. CDR3 sequence: CASSPFMDRGTEAFF. The CDR3, as DNA: TGTGCCAGCTCACCCTTTATGGACAGGGGGACTGAAGCTTTCTTT.